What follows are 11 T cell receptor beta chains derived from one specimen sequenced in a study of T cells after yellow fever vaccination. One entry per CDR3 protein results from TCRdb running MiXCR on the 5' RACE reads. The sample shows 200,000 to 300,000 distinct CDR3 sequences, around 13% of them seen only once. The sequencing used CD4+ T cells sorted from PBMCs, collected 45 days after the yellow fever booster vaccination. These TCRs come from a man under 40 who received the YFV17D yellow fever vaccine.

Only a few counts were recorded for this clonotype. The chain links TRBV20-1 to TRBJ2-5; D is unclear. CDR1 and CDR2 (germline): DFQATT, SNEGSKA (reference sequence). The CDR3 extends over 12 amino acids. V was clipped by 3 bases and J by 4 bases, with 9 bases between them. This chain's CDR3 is CSARPHGETQYF. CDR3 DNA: TGCAGTGCTAGGCCTCACGGAGAGACCCAGTACTTC.

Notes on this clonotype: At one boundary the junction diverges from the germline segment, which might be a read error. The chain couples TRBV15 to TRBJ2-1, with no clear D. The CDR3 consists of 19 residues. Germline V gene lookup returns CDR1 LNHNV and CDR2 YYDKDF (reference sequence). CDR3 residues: CATRREAVALTPYYNEQFF. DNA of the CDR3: TGTGCCACCAGAAGAGAGGCCGTGGCTCTCACACCATACTACAATGAGCAGTTCTTC.

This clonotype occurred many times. CDR3 sequence reads: CASSQDRFGNTIYF. CDR3 DNA: TGCGCCAGCAGCCAAGATAGGTTCGGAAACACCATATATTTT. The rearrangement links TRBV4-3 to TRBJ1-3; D call uncertain. Trimming pared 0 bases from V and 4 bases from J, leaving 7 bases between. This CDR3 is 14 amino acids long. Looked up from germline, CDR1 is LGHNA and CDR2 is YSLEER.

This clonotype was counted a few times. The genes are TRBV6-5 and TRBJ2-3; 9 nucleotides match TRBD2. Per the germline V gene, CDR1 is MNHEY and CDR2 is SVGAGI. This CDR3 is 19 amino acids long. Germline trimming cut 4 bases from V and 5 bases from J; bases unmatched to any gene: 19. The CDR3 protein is CASSWDSPIGGRARDTQYF. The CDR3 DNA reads TGTGCCAGCAGTTGGGACTCCCCTATCGGCGGGAGGGCCCGAGATACGCAGTATTTT.

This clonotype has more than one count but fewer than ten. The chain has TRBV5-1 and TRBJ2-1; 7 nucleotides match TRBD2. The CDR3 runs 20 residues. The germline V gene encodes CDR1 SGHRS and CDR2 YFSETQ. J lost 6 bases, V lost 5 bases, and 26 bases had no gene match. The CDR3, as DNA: TGCGCCAGCAGGCGTCCAGGGAGTCCCGGACTAGGCCCCAATCGCAATGAGCAGTTCTTC. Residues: CASRRPGSPGLGPNRNEQFF.

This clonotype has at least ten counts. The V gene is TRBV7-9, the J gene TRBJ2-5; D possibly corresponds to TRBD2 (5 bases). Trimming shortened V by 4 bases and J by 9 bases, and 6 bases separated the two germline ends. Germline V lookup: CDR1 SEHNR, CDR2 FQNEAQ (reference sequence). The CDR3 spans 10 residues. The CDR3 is CASSSEAQYF. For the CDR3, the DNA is TGTGCCAGCAGCTCGGAGGCCCAGTACTTC. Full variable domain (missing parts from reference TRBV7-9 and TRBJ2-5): DTGVSQNPRHKITKRGQNVTFRCDPISEHNRLYWYRQTLGQGPEFLTYFQNEAQLEKSRLLSDRFSAERPKGSFSTLEIQRTEQGDSAMYLCASSSEAQYFGPGTRLLVL.

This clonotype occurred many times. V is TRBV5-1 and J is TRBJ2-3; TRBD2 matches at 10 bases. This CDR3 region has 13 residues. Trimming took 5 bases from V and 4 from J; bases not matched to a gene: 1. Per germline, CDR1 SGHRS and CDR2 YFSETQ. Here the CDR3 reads CASRGLAADTQYF. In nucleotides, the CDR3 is TGCGCCAGCAGAGGACTAGCGGCAGATACGCAGTATTTT.

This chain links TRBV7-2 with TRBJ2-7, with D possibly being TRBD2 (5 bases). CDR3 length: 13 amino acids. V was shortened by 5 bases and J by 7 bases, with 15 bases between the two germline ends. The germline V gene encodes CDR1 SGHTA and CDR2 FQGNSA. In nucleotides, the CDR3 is TGTGCCAGCAGCACCTCTGGAGGCCCAGAGCAGTACTTC. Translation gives CASSTSGGPEQYF.

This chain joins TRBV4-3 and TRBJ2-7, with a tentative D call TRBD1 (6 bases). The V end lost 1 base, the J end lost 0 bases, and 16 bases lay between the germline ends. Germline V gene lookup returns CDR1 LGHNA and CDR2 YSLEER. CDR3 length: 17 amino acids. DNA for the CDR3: TGCGCCAGCAGCCAAGCCCCTCCGGACAGCGGCTCCTACGAGCAGTACTTC. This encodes CASSQAPPDSGSYEQYF.

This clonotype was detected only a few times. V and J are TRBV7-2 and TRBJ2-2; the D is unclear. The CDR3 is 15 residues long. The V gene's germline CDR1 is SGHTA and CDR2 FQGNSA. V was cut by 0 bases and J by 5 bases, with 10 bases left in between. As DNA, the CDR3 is TGTGCCAGCAGCTTAGCCAACCCCCCAACCGGGGAGCTGTTTTTT. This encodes CASSLANPPTGELFF.

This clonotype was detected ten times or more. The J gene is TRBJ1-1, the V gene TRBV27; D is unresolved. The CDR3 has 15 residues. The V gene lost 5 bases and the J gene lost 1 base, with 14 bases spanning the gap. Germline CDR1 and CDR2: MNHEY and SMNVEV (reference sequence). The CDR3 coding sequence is TGTGCCAGCAGTCTGACCTCGACGGGGAACACTGAAGCTTTCTTT. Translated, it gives CASSLTSTGNTEAFF.